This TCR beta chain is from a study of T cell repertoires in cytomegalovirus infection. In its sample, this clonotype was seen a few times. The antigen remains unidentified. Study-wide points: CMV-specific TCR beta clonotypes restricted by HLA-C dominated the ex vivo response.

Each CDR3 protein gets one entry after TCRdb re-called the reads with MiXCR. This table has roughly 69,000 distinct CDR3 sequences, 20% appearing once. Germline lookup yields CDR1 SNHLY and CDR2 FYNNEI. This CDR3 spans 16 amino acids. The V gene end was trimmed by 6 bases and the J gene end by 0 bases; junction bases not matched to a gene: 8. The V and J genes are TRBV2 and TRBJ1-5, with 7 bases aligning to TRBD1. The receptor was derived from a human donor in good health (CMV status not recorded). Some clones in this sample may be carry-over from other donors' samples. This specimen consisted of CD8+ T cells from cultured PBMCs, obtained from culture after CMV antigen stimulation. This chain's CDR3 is CASRLGTVYSNQPQHF. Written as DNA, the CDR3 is TGTGCCAGCAGGCTTGGGACAGTATATAGCAATCAGCCCCAGCATTTT.